The 22 T cell receptor beta chains presented below share a single source sample, sequenced in a study of T-cell reconstitution after alpha-beta-depleted transplantation in children. Preparation of the TCRbeta library used unique molecular identifiers. MiXCR, applied by TCRdb to the PCR reads, yields one record per CDR3 protein. The sample holds some 200,000 distinct CDR3 sequences, about 8.7% seen once. The sequencing used PBMCs, mostly from graft donor cells, collected 360 days after TCRalphabeta/CD19-depleted stem cell transplant. The receptors shown here come from a male patient between 2 and 10 years old who had a stem cell transplant for acute myeloid leukemia, so the T cells may come from the graft donor.

Many counts were recorded for this clonotype. V usage is TRBV20-1 and J usage is TRBJ2-1, with 7 bases lining up with TRBD2. Germline V lookup: CDR1 DFQATT, CDR2 SNEGSKA (reference sequence). The CDR3 contains 14 residues. J gave up 0 bases and V 6 bases, and 5 bases lay outside the gene matches. CDR3 residues: CSATGGSSYNEQFF. Written as DNA, the CDR3 is TGCAGTGCCACGGGCGGGAGCTCCTACAATGAGCAGTTCTTC.

The V gene is TRBV5-1, the J gene TRBJ2-2; no firm D call. The germline V gene encodes CDR1 SGHRS and CDR2 YFSETQ. This CDR3 has 16 residues. V gave up 0 bases and J gave up 6 bases, with 15 bases separating them. Here the CDR3 DNA reads TGCGCCAGCAGCTTGGTAGTTCGTCCTCGAGCCGGGGAGCTGTTTTTT. Translation gives CASSLVVRPRAGELFF.

This clonotype appeared once. The chain is built from TRBV5-6 and TRBJ2-7, with TRBD2 matching 8 bases. The CDR3 runs 14 residues. J was trimmed by 2 bases and V by 6 bases; bases with no gene match: 7. Germline V gene lookup returns CDR1 SGHDT and CDR2 YYEEEE. In nucleotides, the CDR3 is TGTGCCAGCACCGTGCTAGCGGGCACCTACGAGCAGTACGTC. Its translation is CASTVLAGTYEQYV.

The table lists this clonotype with many counts. This chain connects TRBV5-6 to TRBJ2-3; no reliable D call. The CDR3 runs to 13 residues. Germline values: CDR1 SGHDT, CDR2 YYEEEE. V was pared by 4 bases and J by 6 bases, with 12 bases between. CDR3 residues: CASSRVRMDTQYF. CDR3 bases: TGTGCCAGCAGCCGTGTAAGGATGGATACGCAGTATTTT.

This clonotype was observed a handful of times. V is TRBV20-1 and J is TRBJ2-6, with a possible D match to TRBD2 (5 bases). V lost 3 bases and J 0 bases, leaving 9 bases between the germline ends. Germline V lookup: CDR1 DFQATT, CDR2 SNEGSKA (reference sequence). The CDR3 extends over 15 amino acids. The CDR3 nucleotides are TGCAGTGCTAGCGCGGGTCCCTCTGGGGCCAACGTCCTGACTTTC. It encodes CSASAGPSGANVLTF.

This clonotype was counted only a few times. This rearrangement joins TRBV18 to TRBJ2-7; D tentatively reads TRBD1 or TRBD2 (5 bases each). The length of the CDR3 is 14 residues. Germline CDR1 KGHSH, CDR2 LQKENI. Trimming removed 6 bases from V and 7 bases from J, with 19 bases in between. For the CDR3, the DNA is TGTGCCAGCTCGCCCGGGACCCTTGCCAAGGAGCAGTACGTC. Protein sequence: CASSPGTLAKEQYV.

This clonotype was seen a handful of times. The chain is built from TRBV4-1 and TRBJ2-7; 10 bases line up with TRBD2. Per the germline V gene, CDR1 is MGHRA and CDR2 is YSYEKL. The CDR3 has 14 residues. V was pared by 5 bases and J by 3 bases, with 4 bases of the junction left unmatched. This CDR3 is CASSSASGSYEQYF. Here the CDR3 DNA reads TGCGCCAGCAGCTCAGCTAGCGGGAGCTACGAGCAGTACTTC.

V usage is TRBV10-3 and J usage is TRBJ1-5, with D possibly being TRBD1 (5 bases). Germline values: CDR1 ENHRY, CDR2 SYGVKD. The CDR3 runs to 15 residues. With 6 bases removed from V and 1 base from J, the gap between germline ends came to 13 bases. CDR3 residues: CAISRGGGSNQPQHF. The CDR3 DNA reads TGTGCCATCAGCCGCGGGGGAGGGAGCAATCAGCCCCAGCATTTT.

This clonotype was seen a single time. The chain uses TRBV30 and TRBJ2-2; D may be TRBD2 (6 bases). This CDR3 spans 13 amino acids. Germline loops: CDR1 GTSNPN, CDR2 SVGIG (reference sequence). The V end was cut by 6 bases, the J end by 1 base, with 9 bases between. The CDR3 nucleotides read TGTGCCTGCAGACTAGTGAACACCGGGGAGCTGTTTTTT. Protein: CACRLVNTGELFF.

This clonotype was picked up a small number of times. The chain couples TRBV5-1 to TRBJ2-2; 10 positions match TRBD1. The CDR3 has 14 amino acids. J gave up 6 bases and V 4 bases, and 3 bases lay outside the gene matches. Per the germline V gene, CDR1 is SGHRS and CDR2 is YFSETQ. The CDR3 DNA reads TGCGCCAGCAGCCTGACAGGGGGCGCCGGGGAGCTGTTTTTT. It yields the protein CASSLTGGAGELFF.

This clonotype was picked up a small number of times. This chain links TRBV5-8 with TRBJ2-1; TRBD2 agrees at 8 bases. The CDR3 sequence is 15 residues long. CDR1 is SGHTS and CDR2 is YDEGEE in the germline V gene. J was trimmed by 8 bases and V by 1 base; bases with no gene match: 8. The CDR3 loop is CASSLRPGLVYEQFF. The CDR3 nucleotides read TGTGCCAGCAGCTTGAGGCCGGGACTAGTCTATGAGCAGTTCTTC.

There are many counts of this clonotype. This chain joins TRBV21-1 and TRBJ2-7; no check of the table's D call, TRBD1, against the DNA was made. TRBV21-1 has pseudogene status. The CDR3 consists of 12 residues. The CDR3 here is CASTRTYYEQYV. CDR3 in DNA: TGTGCCAGCACCCGGACATACTACGAGCAGTACGTC.

The rearrangement uses TRBV27 and TRBJ1-1, with D possibly being TRBD1 (5 bases). This CDR3 is built from 14 residues. V lost 3 bases to trimming and J lost 5 bases, with 13 bases between them. Germline CDR1 and CDR2: MNHEY and SMNVEV (reference sequence). Here the CDR3 reads CASSFNSGGTEAFF. CDR3 DNA sequence: TGTGCCAGCAGTTTTAATTCGGGGGGGACTGAAGCTTTCTTT.

The table lists this clonotype with a few counts. The J gene is TRBJ2-7, the V gene TRBV12-3 or TRBV12-4; 7 bases agree with TRBD2. Trimming cost V 3 bases and J 0 bases; bases outside gene matches: 8. The CDR3 totals 16 residues. CDR3 sequence (DNA): TGTGCCAGCAGTTTCCGTAGCGGGCCCAGCTCCTACGAGCAGTACTTC. This gives the protein CASSFRSGPSSYEQYF.

The chain has TRBV12-3 or TRBV12-4 and TRBJ1-2, with D unresolved. CDR3 length equals 15 residues. Trimming stripped 1 base from V and 0 bases from J, with 9 bases between. In nucleotides, the CDR3 is TGTGCCAGCAGTTTAGGGGGTTCGACTAACTATGGCTACACCTTC. Translating gives CASSLGGSTNYGYTF.

This clonotype came up a few times. The V and J genes are TRBV10-3 and TRBJ2-7; tentatively, D is TRBD1 or TRBD2 (5 bases each). Germline V CDR1 and CDR2: ENHRY, SYGVKD. The V end lost 2 bases, the J end lost 6 bases, and 23 bases lay between the germline ends. The CDR3 totals 17 residues. For the CDR3, the DNA is TGTGCCATCAGTGAGAACCCGGGGCTCTCTCTCTCGCCCGAGCAGTACTTC. This sequence encodes CAISENPGLSLSPEQYF.

The sample holds many counts of this clonotype. The rearrangement links TRBV5-5 to TRBJ2-7; the D is unclear. Germline V gene lookup returns CDR1 SGHKS and CDR2 YYEKEE (reference sequence). Trimming removed 3 bases at V and 3 bases at J, with 7 bases between. The CDR3 has 12 residues. In DNA form, the CDR3 reads TGTGCCAGCAGCTCCTTCCTCTACGAGCAGTACGTC. Translating gives CASSSFLYEQYV.

V is TRBV20-1 and J is TRBJ1-3, with 7 positions matching TRBD1. Trimming removed 6 bases from V and 0 bases from J; junction bases left unmatched: 5. This CDR3 region has 14 residues. Looked up from germline, CDR1 is DFQATT and CDR2 is SNEGSKA (reference sequence). The CDR3 reads CSARDSSSGNTIYF. CDR3 DNA sequence: TGCAGTGCAAGGGACAGTAGCTCTGGAAACACCATATATTTT.

The chain combines TRBV15 with TRBJ1-4; TRBD1 aligns across 9 bases. CDR3 size: 16 residues. Trimming took 1 base from V and 6 from J; bases not matched to a gene: 6. Germline V gives CDR1 LNHNV, CDR2 YYDKDF (reference sequence). The CDR3 region has the DNA TGTGCCACCAGCAGAGTGGGGACAGGGAAGGATGAAAAACTGTTTTTT. Its protein product is CATSRVGTGKDEKLFF.

At least ten counts were recorded for this clonotype. V usage is TRBV12-3 or TRBV12-4 and J usage is TRBJ2-1, with D perhaps matching TRBD1 (5 bases). The V end was cut by 5 bases, the J end by 8 bases, with 19 bases between. This CDR3 has 15 amino acids. DNA of the CDR3: TGTGCCAGCAGTGCCCGACTCAGGGTTTCCGATGAGCAGTTCTTC. This translates into CASSARLRVSDEQFF.

This clonotype appeared a few times. This rearrangement joins TRBV5-6 to TRBJ1-1; D gene uncertain. The CDR3 has 12 amino acids. Per germline, CDR1 SGHDT and CDR2 YYEEEE. Trimming removed 6 bases from V and 6 bases from J, with 12 bases in between. DNA of the CDR3: TGTGCCAGCACCGATTGGGCGGCTGAAGCTTTCTTT. This gives the protein CASTDWAAEAFF.

Ten or more counts support this clonotype. The chain uses TRBV27 and TRBJ2-7; no definite D call. The V gene lost 5 bases and the J gene lost 6 bases, with 17 bases spanning the gap. The CDR3 has 14 residues. In germline, CDR1 is MNHEY, CDR2 SMNVEV (reference sequence). The CDR3 sequence: CASSPWTGYVEQYV. CDR3 bases: TGTGCCAGCAGTCCCTGGACCGGTTACGTCGAGCAGTACGTC.